This T cell receptor beta chain was documented in a study of shared clonotypes between healthy human individuals. The method was immunoSEQ multiplex PCR; TCRdb's version includes in-frame clones alone and lacks a portion of them. The sample has approximately 1,500,000 clones, 96% seen once. The V gene's germline CDR1 is MNHNY and CDR2 SVGAGI (reference sequence). The ends were cut back, 7 bases at V and 2 bases at J, with 9 bases in the middle. There are 12 residues in the CDR3. The chain joins TRBV6-6 to TRBJ2-7; D unresolved. Sequencing was done on a sample of naive CD4+ T cells sorted from blood. The subset here: CD45RA+ positively selected. The TCR was taken from a man aged 30 to 45 in good health. This CDR3 reads CASMALTYEQYF. DNA for the CDR3: TGTGCCAGCATGGCCCTAACCTACGAGCAGTACTTC.